A selection of T cell receptor beta chains follows, all from one sample in a study of cytomegalovirus exposure and HLA in healthy donors. Some clones are missing from TCRdb's copy, which holds only in-frame ones; the method was immunoSEQ multiplex PCR. The sample yields about 130,000 clones, approximately 70% seen once. Sample: PBMCs. Source of these receptors: a woman aged 55-75 years in good health and CMV-seropositive. Both conserved end residues are part of each CDR3. Each record gives: D gene, clone size, V gene, J gene, CDR3 DNA, CDR3 protein. A D gene is named only where the DNA matches it firmly. Size is stated for part of the rows, as once, few or many counts, or as a class when the clone is expanded.

TRBD1,.,TRBV19,TRBJ1-5,TGTGCCAGTAGTACAAGACAGGGCAATCCGTATAGCAATCAGCCCCAGCATTTT,CASSTRQGNPYSNQPQHF
TRBD1,few,TRBV13,TRBJ1-1,TGTGCCAGCAGCATCTGGACAGGGGAGTCCACTGAAGCTTTCTTT,CASSIWTGESTEAFF
TRBD1,.,TRBV2,TRBJ1-1,TGTGCCAGCAGTGAAAGGACAGGAGTGAACACTGAAGCTTTCTTT,CASSERTGVNTEAFF
TRBD1,.,TRBV6-1,TRBJ2-7,TGTGCCTTGGGGACAGAGAACTACGAGCAGTACTTC,CALGTENYEQYF
TRBD1,.,TRBV7-3,TRBJ1-2,TGTGCCAGCAGCCTCCGGGACAGCCCATCCAACTATGGCTACACCTTC,CASSLRDSPSNYGYTF
TRBD1,.,TRBV5-1,TRBJ2-2,TGCGCCAGCAGCTTGGGAGGGACAGTTAACACCGGGGAGCTGTTTTTT,CASSLGGTVNTGELFF
.,few,TRBV27,TRBJ1-1,TGTGCCAGCAGCCTTCAGGGGAACACTGAAGCTTTCTTT,CASSLQGNTEAFF
.,.,TRBV11-2,TRBJ1-1,TGTGCCAGCAGCTTACCGACTGAAGCTTTCTTT,CASSLPTEAFF
TRBD2,.,TRBV29-1,TRBJ2-1,TGCAGCGTTGAGGGGGCGGGAGGATCCTACAATGAGCAGTTCTTC,CSVEGAGGSYNEQFF
.,.,TRBV15,TRBJ1-4,TGTGCCACCAGCAGAGATCCCGCGGGACTAAATGAAAAACTGTTTTTT,CATSRDPAGLNEKLFF
.,.,TRBV7-8,TRBJ1-2,TGTGCCAGCAGCTTAGCGCGGGGGGGGAACTATGGCTACACCTTC,CASSLARGGNYGYTF
.,.,TRBV2,TRBJ1-6,TGTGCCAGCAGCCTACAGGGAGGGTATCTGAATTCACCCCTCCACTTT,CASSLQGGYLNSPLHF
TRBD2,.,TRBV19,TRBJ2-3,TGTGCCAGTAGTATAGAGATACGGGGGGGGGATACGCAGTATTTT,CASSIEIRGGDTQYF
TRBD1,.,TRBV7-6,TRBJ2-5,TGTGCCAGCAGCTTAGACGGGACAGGGGATTGGGAGACCCAGTACTTC,CASSLDGTGDWETQYF
.,.,TRBV2,TRBJ1-6,TGTGCCAGCAGTGATCGGGGGGCAGGCAATAATTCACCCCTCCACTTT,CASSDRGAGNNSPLHF
TRBD1,.,TRBV7-3,TRBJ1-6,TGTGCCAGCAGTCTTACAGGGGAGGAATCACCCCTCCACTTT,CASSLTGEESPLHF
.,.,TRBV5-4,TRBJ2-1,TGTGCCAGCAGCCCTGAGACAGGACCCTCCTACAATGAGCAGTTCTTC,CASSPETGPSYNEQFF
.,.,TRBV11-3,TRBJ2-3,TGTGCCAGCAGCTCTAGGGGAGGTGCAGATACGCAGTATTTT,CASSSRGGADTQYF
.,.,TRBV6-6,TRBJ2-3,TGTGCCAGCAGCCTACTGATAGAAGATACGCAGTATTTT,CASSLLIEDTQYF
.,.,TRBV5-4,TRBJ2-7,TGTGCCAGCAGCTTGGAAGGAGTCCCCTACGAGCAGTACTTC,CASSLEGVPYEQYF
TRBD1,.,TRBV2,TRBJ1-2,TGTGCCAGCCGACTTGATCCGGGACAGGGTTTTGGCTACACCTTC,CASRLDPGQGFGYTF
TRBD1,.,TRBV9,TRBJ1-2,TGTGCCAGCAAAGGGGGACAGGGAATCAACTATGGCTACACCTTC,CASKGGQGINYGYTF
TRBD2,.,TRBV9,TRBJ2-3,TGTGCCAGCAGCGTAGACCCGGGGACTAGCGGGGGCGGGGATACGCAGTATTTT,CASSVDPGTSGGGDTQYF
.,.,TRBV7-3,TRBJ2-1,TGTGCCAGCAGCTTAAAAGGGGACAATGAGCAGTTCTTC,CASSLKGDNEQFF
.,once,TRBV7-9,TRBJ1-5,TGTGCCAGCAGTCGTACAGGGATGGCGCCTCAGCCCCAGCATTTT,CASSRTGMAPQPQHF
.,.,TRBV5-4,TRBJ2-5,TGTGCCAGCAGCAAACTTTTTGACAGCCAAGAGACCCAGTACTTC,CASSKLFDSQETQYF
.,.,TRBV2,TRBJ2-4,TGTGCCAGCAGCCCTGAAAAACAGGGAAGGAGCATTCAGTACTTC,CASSPEKQGRSIQYF
.,.,TRBV2,TRBJ2-1,TGTGCCAGCAGTCCCCCGGATGAGCAGTTCTTC,CASSPPDEQFF
TRBD2,.,TRBV7-9,TRBJ2-1,TGTGCCAGCAGCGGGATGAGGCGGGGGGTCACAGGCAATGAGCAGTTCTTC,CASSGMRRGVTGNEQFF
TRBD2,few,TRBV7-3,TRBJ2-3,TGTGCCAGCAGCTTAAGGGCGGGGGGAACCACAGATACGCAGTATTTT,CASSLRAGGTTDTQYF
.,.,TRBV10-1,TRBJ1-4,TGCGCCAGCAGTGAACAGGGAGAAGAAAAACTGTTTTTT,CASSEQGEEKLFF
.,.,TRBV1,TRBJ2-4,TGCACCAGCAGCCAAGATAGGAACAGGGAAACCAAAAACATTCAGTACTTC,CTSSQDRNRETKNIQYF
TRBD1,.,TRBV19,TRBJ1-1,TGTGCCAGTAGTGCGCTGACAGGGGCGAACACTGAAGCTTTCTTT,CASSALTGANTEAFF
.,few,TRBV11-3,TRBJ2-3,TGTGCCAGCAGTTCGACAGGCACAGATACGCAGTATTTT,CASSSTGTDTQYF
TRBD1,.,TRBV6-5,TRBJ2-2,TGTGCCAGCAGGTCGGGACAGGGGTACACCGGGGAGCTGTTTTTT,CASRSGQGYTGELFF
.,.,TRBV5-3,TRBJ1-5,TGTGCCAGAAGCCCTTGGGGCCCAGGGTGGGTCAATCAGCCCCAGCATTTT,CARSPWGPGWVNQPQHF
.,.,TRBV6-5,TRBJ1-1,TGTGCCACCCAGGGGTTCGGGTTAGCTTTCTTT,CATQGFGLAFF
.,.,TRBV5-6,TRBJ1-1,TGTGCCAGCAGCTTGGCCAGCTACTATGAAGCTTTCTTT,CASSLASYYEAFF
TRBD2,.,TRBV7-9,TRBJ2-5,TGTGCCAGCAGCACCGGGACTAGCGGGGAACAGACCCAGTACTTC,CASSTGTSGEQTQYF
.,.,TRBV19,TRBJ1-5,TGTGCCAGTAGTACTAACAGGTTCAATCAGCCCCAGCATTTT,CASSTNRFNQPQHF
TRBD1,.,TRBV6-5,TRBJ2-7,TGTGCCAGCAGCCGAACAGGGGGCTCTTTCTACGAGCAGTACTTC,CASSRTGGSFYEQYF
.,.,TRBV7-2,TRBJ1-2,TGTGCCAGCAGCGGTCGAAAGGGAGCTAACTATGGCTACACCTTC,CASSGRKGANYGYTF
.,.,TRBV5-4,TRBJ1-2,TGTGCCAGCAGCTTGGACAGGGAGGGCTACACCTTC,CASSLDREGYTF
.,.,TRBV19,TRBJ2-3,TGTGCCAGTAGTTTTGGACTCTCAGGATCGCAGTATTTT,CASSFGLSGSQYF
TRBD1,.,TRBV6-1,TRBJ1-5,TGTGCCAGCAGTGCCCCTACAGGGGGCAATCAGCCCCAGCATTTT,CASSAPTGGNQPQHF
TRBD1,.,TRBV18,TRBJ1-1,TGTGCCAGCTCACCAGACAGGGTCGGGACTGAAGCTTTCTTT,CASSPDRVGTEAFF
.,once,TRBV10-2,TRBJ2-7,TGCGCCAGCACAGACTCCTACGAGCAGTACTTC,CASTDSYEQYF